A single sample is the source of the 12 T cell receptor beta chains below, sequenced in a study of T cell responses to AZD1222 COVID-19 vaccine. The assay was immunoSEQ multiplex PCR, and TCRdb's table has in-frame clones only and misses some. The sample gives 150,000 or so clones, 90% of which show up once; under 20% is in the top ten. Sequences were derived from peripheral blood, sampled on day 0 of AZD1222 vaccination. The receptors shown here come from an adult in good health.

The V call is TRBV7-9, the J call TRBJ1-2; TRBD1 matches at 12 bases. This CDR3 is 15 amino acids long. The germline CDR1 and CDR2 sequences are SEHNR and FQNEAQ (reference sequence). V lost 5 bases, J lost 2 bases, and 3 bases stayed unmatched. CDR3 in amino acids: CASSPGTGGNYGYTF. CDR3 sequence (DNA): TGTGCCAGCAGCCCAGGGACAGGGGGCAACTATGGCTACACCTTC.

This clone showed up just once. V gene TRBV29-1 combines with J gene TRBJ2-7; no clear D gene. The germline V and J ends were trimmed by 7 bases and 3 bases, with 10 bases remaining between them. The CDR3 contains 11 residues. The germline CDR1 and CDR2 sequences are SQVTM and ANQGSEA. CDR3 in DNA: TGCAGCGGACAAAACAGCTACGAGCAGTACTTC. Its translation: CSGQNSYEQYF.

This clone occurred once. This same CDR3 is encoded by further DNA sequences in the sample. The chain carries TRBV6-5 and TRBJ2-7; D is ambiguous. The CDR3 runs 11 residues. V was trimmed by 0 bases and J by 6 bases, leaving 3 bases between them. In germline, CDR1 is MNHEY, CDR2 SVGAGI. CDR3 bases: TGTGCCAGCAGTTACTCGGGCGAGCAGTACTTC. The encoded protein is CASSYSGEQYF.

The V gene is TRBV4-3, the J gene TRBJ1-5, with unresolved D. The CDR3 extends over 16 amino acids. The V gene lost 1 base and the J gene lost 1 base, with 11 bases spanning the gap. Per germline, CDR1 LGHNA and CDR2 YSLEER. CDR3 nucleotides: TGCGCCAGCAGCCAAGTCCGCCACAAGAGCAATCAGCCCCAGCATTTT. This encodes CASSQVRHKSNQPQHF.

The CDR3 nucleotides are TGTGCCAGTTTTCCAGGGGGTTACTATGGCTACACCTTC. It yields the protein CASFPGGYYGYTF. The chain is built from TRBV19 and TRBJ1-2; 7 nucleotides agree with TRBD1. From germline, CDR1 is LNHDA and CDR2 SQIVND (reference sequence). This CDR3 is built from 13 residues. Germline trimming cut 8 bases from V and 3 bases from J; bases unmatched to any gene: 6.

V is TRBV15 and J is TRBJ2-2, with 9 nucleotides matching TRBD2. The germline gives CDR1 LNHNV, CDR2 YYDKDF (reference sequence). V trimming: 4 bases; J trimming: 3 bases; junction bases outside the gene matches: 6. The CDR3 consists of 16 residues. CDR3 loop: CATSTRTSEYTGELFF. CDR3 sequence (DNA): TGTGCCACCAGCACTCGGACTAGCGAGTACACCGGGGAGCTGTTTTTT.

The V call is TRBV18, the J call TRBJ2-7; D is perhaps TRBD1 or TRBD2 (6 bases each). Germline CDR1 KGHSH, CDR2 LQKENI. The germline V and J ends were trimmed by 8 bases and 9 bases, with 23 bases remaining between them. The CDR3 has 14 amino acids. DNA of the CDR3: TGTGCCAGCGCCCCGTCACAGGGAGGTTCGTGGCAGTACTTC. This encodes CASAPSQGGSWQYF.

This rearrangement joins TRBV10-3 to TRBJ1-4; D is possibly TRBD1 (5 bases). Germline values: CDR1 ENHRY, CDR2 SYGVKD. The CDR3 runs to 12 residues. Trimming removed 0 bases at V and 11 bases at J, with 7 bases between. The CDR3 spells CAISESGGKLFF. The CDR3 region has the DNA TGTGCCATCAGTGAGTCGGGGGGGAAACTGTTTTTT.

V usage is TRBV29-1 and J usage is TRBJ2-5; no clear D gene. From germline, CDR1 is SQVTM and CDR2 ANQGSEA. The CDR3 is 10 residues long. V lost 4 bases and J lost 7, with 7 bases in between. The CDR3 protein is CSVVTGTQYF. Written as DNA, the CDR3 is TGCAGCGTTGTTACTGGGACCCAGTACTTC. The complete variable domain, with remaining parts taken from reference TRBV29-1 and TRBJ2-5, reads SAVISQKPSRDICQRGTSLTIQCQVDSQVTMMFWYRQQPGQSLTLIATANQGSEATYESGFVIDKFPISRPNLTFSTLTVSNMSPEDSSIYLCSVVTGTQYFGPGTRLLVL.

The chain uses TRBV27 and TRBJ1-5; D is uncertain. The V gene's germline CDR1 is MNHEY and CDR2 SMNVEV (reference sequence). V lost 4 bases, J lost 2 bases, and 9 bases lay in between. The CDR3 is 14 amino acids. CDR3 sequence: CASSSDGGNQPQHF. DNA for the CDR3: TGTGCCAGCAGTTCCGACGGTGGCAATCAGCCCCAGCATTTT.

V usage is TRBV5-1 and J usage is TRBJ1-4; D is unclear. The V gene lost 0 bases and the J gene lost 4 bases, with 7 bases spanning the gap. This CDR3 has 14 amino acids. Germline V lookup: CDR1 SGHRS, CDR2 YFSETQ. The CDR3 spells CASSLDMNNEKLFF. The CDR3 region has the DNA TGCGCCAGCAGCTTGGATATGAATAATGAAAAACTGTTTTTT.

As regards this clone: At one boundary the junction diverges from the germline segment, which might be a read error. This chain uses TRBV7-3 with TRBJ1-2, with D possibly matching TRBD1 (6 bases). Germline lookup yields CDR1 SGHTA and CDR2 FQGTGA. The CDR3 has 13 residues. The CDR3 bases are TGCTGTGGTCACGCGGGGGCCTGGGATGGCTACACCTTC. This translates into CCGHAGAWDGYTF.